These 29 T cell receptor beta chains were all obtained from the same sample, sequenced in a study of T cell repertoires in cytomegalovirus infection. TCRdb recomputed calls from the reads with MiXCR, one row per CDR3 protein. The sample has approximately 1,000,000 distinct CDR3 sequences, around 31% seen once. Their target antigens are unknown. The sample here was cultured CD8+ T cells from PBMCs, taken from culture after CMV antigen stimulation. All receptors come from a human donor in good health (CMV status not recorded). Some clones in this sample may be carry-over from other donors' samples.

This clonotype was counted at least ten times. V and J are TRBV7-8 and TRBJ2-3, with no clear D. Trimming pared 5 bases from V and 3 bases from J, leaving 15 bases between. There are 15 residues in the CDR3. Germline assignment: CDR1 SGHVS and CDR2 FQNEAQ. Here the CDR3 DNA reads TGTGCCAGCAGCCCCATAGGCGGTAGTACAGATACGCAGTATTTT. This translates into CASSPIGGSTDTQYF. The complete variable domain, with remaining parts taken from reference TRBV7-8 and TRBJ2-3, reads GAGVSQSPRYKVAKRGQDVALRCDPISGHVSLFWYQQALGQGPEFLTYFQNEAQLDKSGLPSDRFFAERPEGSVSTLKIQRTQQEDSAVYLCASSPIGGSTDTQYFGPGTRLTVL.

This clonotype was seen a handful of times. J is TRBJ1-1 and V is TRBV12-5; tentative D call: TRBD1 (6 bases). This CDR3 region has 18 residues. V lost 1 base and J lost 6, with 24 bases in between. Germline loops: CDR1 LGHNT, CDR2 FRNRAP. This CDR3 is CASGLAFEGGLLDSEAFF. The CDR3 DNA sequence: TGTGCTAGTGGTTTGGCTTTTGAGGGGGGTCTACTCGATTCTGAAGCTTTCTTT.

This chain joins TRBV12-3 or TRBV12-4 and TRBJ1-5, with TRBD1 identical over 7 bases. CDR3 length equals 15 residues. V trimming: 1 base; J trimming: 7 bases; junction bases outside the gene matches: 7. The CDR3 nucleotides are TGTGCCAGCAGTTTAGGGACAGGATTCAGGCAGCCCCAGCATTTT. Its protein is CASSLGTGFRQPQHF.

This clonotype was detected ten times or more. V gene TRBV7-8 combines with J gene TRBJ2-2; D remains ambiguous. The CDR3 extends over 13 amino acids. CDR1 and CDR2 from the germline V gene are SGHVS and FQNEAQ. V was pared by 5 bases and J by 5 bases, with 9 bases between. CDR3 sequence reads: CASSPLKTGELFF. Here the CDR3 DNA reads TGTGCCAGCAGCCCACTTAAAACCGGGGAGCTGTTTTTT.

This clonotype was detected ten times or more. This chain links TRBV7-2 with TRBJ2-7, with D maybe TRBD2 (6 bases). Per the germline V gene, CDR1 is SGHTA and CDR2 is FQGNSA. This CDR3 has 12 residues. V lost 6 bases, J lost 5 bases, and 11 bases lay in between. CDR3 amino acids: CASREGLNEQYF. CDR3 in DNA: TGTGCCAGCAGGGAGGGTTTAAACGAGCAGTACTTC.

The J gene is TRBJ1-1, the V gene TRBV15; D is uncertain. V lost 0 bases to trimming and J lost 1 base, with 18 bases between them. This CDR3 has 18 residues. From germline, CDR1 is LNHNV and CDR2 YYDKDF (reference sequence). The CDR3 spells CATSRDLGKILGNTEAFF. In DNA form, the CDR3 reads TGTGCCACCAGCAGAGATTTAGGGAAAATTCTTGGGAACACTGAAGCTTTCTTT.

This chain joins TRBV6-1 and TRBJ1-3, with no clear D. CDR1 and CDR2 (germline): MNHNS, SASEGT. This CDR3 is built from 14 residues. Between the trimmed V and J ends, which lost 2 bases and 7 bases, there was a span of 12 bases. CDR3 protein: CASSEPSLGNTIYF. The CDR3 DNA reads as TGTGCCAGCAGTGAACCTTCTCTAGGGAACACCATATATTTT.

This clonotype was observed many times. The V call is TRBV7-2, the J call TRBJ2-5; possibly TRBD1 for D (5 bases). Looked up from germline, CDR1 is SGHTA and CDR2 is FQGNSA. V was cut by 5 bases and J by 5 bases, with 15 bases left in between. This CDR3 has 14 residues. The CDR3 protein is CASSLGKGPETQYF. The CDR3 DNA follows: TGTGCCAGCAGCCTGGGGAAGGGGCCGGAGACCCAGTACTTC.

This chain links TRBV6-5 with TRBJ2-2, with D possibly matching TRBD1 (6 bases). The CDR3 loop spans 14 amino acids. V was trimmed by 4 bases and J by 6 bases, leaving 12 bases between them. Germline V gene data show CDR1 as MNHEY and CDR2 as SVGAGI. DNA for the CDR3: TGTGCCAGCAGTTCAGGGGTTGGTTCCGGGGAGCTGTTTTTT. This encodes CASSSGVGSGELFF.

V usage is TRBV9 and J usage is TRBJ1-2; possibly TRBD1 for D (5 bases). The CDR3 consists of 13 residues. Germline CDR1 SGDLS, CDR2 YYNGEE. V lost 4 bases and J 8 bases, leaving 15 bases between the germline ends. CDR3 coding DNA: TGTGCCAGCAGCCCTGACAGCGGAGGAGGCTACACCTTC. Protein sequence: CASSPDSGGGYTF.

This clonotype was picked up a small number of times. The V gene is TRBV12-5, the J gene TRBJ2-7; D unclear. Germline V CDR1 and CDR2: LGHNT, FRNRAP. Trimming pared 2 bases from V and 1 base from J, leaving 12 bases between. The CDR3 length is 15 residues. CDR3 bases: TGTGCTAGTGGTTTGAACAGACACCCTTCCTACGAGCAGTACGTC. The encoded protein is CASGLNRHPSYEQYV.

This clonotype was detected a few times. This sequence joins TRBV6-5 and TRBJ2-7, with D maybe TRBD2 (6 bases). The V and J ends lost 5 bases and 7 bases respectively, with 24 bases between them. CDR3 length: 16 amino acids. Per germline, CDR1 MNHEY and CDR2 SVGAGI. The CDR3 reads CASSQSSSEALGEQYV. DNA for the CDR3: TGTGCCAGCAGTCAATCGTCTAGCGAGGCCCTTGGGGAGCAGTACGTC.

Remarks on this clonotype: A much larger clone sits a single nucleotide away, making a read error possible. The V call is TRBV7-8, the J call TRBJ1-1; TRBD1 aligns across 7 bases. CDR1 and CDR2 from the germline V gene are SGHVS and FQNEAQ. The length of the CDR3 is 14 residues. The CDR3, as DNA: TGTGCCTGCAGCCTCACGAGGGACAGAGTGAAAGCTTTCTTT. This gives the protein CACSLTRDRVKAFF.

The gene calls are TRBV7-2 and TRBJ2-1; D not certain. The ends were cut back, 5 bases at V and 6 bases at J, with 14 bases in the middle. The CDR3 runs to 14 residues. Germline CDR1 is SGHTA and CDR2 is FQGNSA. CDR3 amino acids: CASSLGGPLNEQFF. In nucleotides, the CDR3 is TGTGCCAGCAGCCTGGGTGGCCCGCTCAATGAGCAGTTCTTC.

The V gene is TRBV12-3 or TRBV12-4, the J gene TRBJ2-1; 8 nucleotides line up with TRBD2. J gave up 8 bases and V 4 bases, and 4 bases lay outside the gene matches. This CDR3 is 13 amino acids long. CDR3 amino acids: CASSSGAGDEQFF. The DNA for the CDR3 is TGTGCCAGCAGTTCCGGAGCGGGGGATGAGCAGTTCTTC.

The J gene is TRBJ1-5, the V gene TRBV5-6, with 7 bases matching TRBD1. V shed 5 bases and J 2 bases; nucleotides not matched to a gene: 4. Looked up from germline, CDR1 is SGHDT and CDR2 is YYEEEE. The CDR3 runs 14 residues. The CDR3 loop is CASREQGGNQPQHF. In DNA, the CDR3 is TGTGCCAGCAGGGAGCAGGGGGGCAATCAGCCCCAGCATTTT.

This clonotype was counted at least ten times. The chain couples TRBV7-8 to TRBJ1-4; possible D gene TRBD1, 5 bases. Trimming shortened V by 5 bases and J by 7 bases, and 17 bases separated the two germline ends. The CDR3 length is 15 residues. Germline V gene lookup returns CDR1 SGHVS and CDR2 FQNEAQ. The CDR3 DNA is TGTGCCAGCAGCCCCAGGGCACGGCAGGGTGAAAAACTGTTTTTT. It specifies CASSPRARQGEKLFF.

This rearrangement joins TRBV7-2 to TRBJ1-2, with unresolved D. Germline V lookup: CDR1 SGHTA, CDR2 FQGNSA. V was clipped by 6 bases and J by 3 bases, with 11 bases between them. The CDR3 has 13 residues. The CDR3 DNA is TGTGCCAGCAGTTTCGGGCCGGACTATGGCTACACCTTC. Protein sequence: CASSFGPDYGYTF. The full variable domain, with the rest looked up from reference TRBV7-2 and TRBJ1-2, is GAGVSQSPSNKVTEKGKDVELRCDPISGHTALYWYRQSLGQGLEFLIYFQGNSAPDKSGLPSDRFSAERTGGSVSTLTIQRTQQEDSAVYLCASSFGPDYGYTFGSGTRLTVV.

J is TRBJ2-5 and V is TRBV7-8; a weak D match, TRBD2 (6 bases). Trimming left V 1 base short and J 4 bases short, with 13 bases between. Germline-derived CDR1 and CDR2 are SGHVS and FQNEAQ. The CDR3 runs to 15 residues. CDR3: CASSLGPGLLETQYF. CDR3 DNA sequence: TGTGCCAGCAGCTTAGGACCGGGACTCCTAGAGACCCAGTACTTC.

The V and J genes are TRBV6-1 and TRBJ2-7, with a weak D call TRBD1 (5 bases). The CDR3 runs 15 residues. V was shortened by 1 base and J by 1 base, with 11 bases between the two germline ends. In germline, CDR1 is MNHNS, CDR2 SASEGT. The CDR3 loop is CASSEELDRSYEQYF. In DNA form, the CDR3 reads TGTGCCAGCAGTGAAGAACTCGACAGATCCTACGAGCAGTACTTC.

A note on this clonotype: This may stem from a read error, because a much larger clone lies one nucleotide away. The chain uses TRBV4-3 and TRBJ2-3; 10 bases agree with TRBD2. V shed 0 bases and J 7 bases; nucleotides not matched to a gene: 7. The CDR3 sequence is 16 residues long. The germline gives CDR1 LGHNA, CDR2 YSLEER. The CDR3 loop is CASSQDVASGGYTQYF. In DNA, the CDR3 is TGCGCCAGCAGCCAAGATGTCGCTAGCGGGGGCTATACGCAGTATTTT.

This clonotype was seen a single time. The genes are TRBV20-1 and TRBJ1-1; D not resolved. V was shortened by 2 bases and J by 4 bases, with 20 bases between the two germline ends. CDR3 length: 16 amino acids. Germline CDR1 and CDR2: DFQATT and SNEGSKA (reference sequence). The CDR3 spells CSARPLEAGFSTEAFF. CDR3 DNA sequence: TGCAGTGCTAGACCATTGGAGGCAGGTTTTTCCACTGAAGCTTTCTTT.

This clonotype occurred a few times. The V gene is TRBV7-6, the J gene TRBJ2-3; 7 bases match TRBD2. Germline CDR1 reads SGHVS; CDR2 reads FNYEAQ. CDR3 length equals 15 residues. The trim removed 3 bases at V and 7 bases at J, leaving 10 bases unmatched. The CDR3 DNA follows: TGTGCCAGCAGCTTCCGGGGGGAACCAAGGAATACGCAGTATTTT. Translation: CASSFRGEPRNTQYF.

This rearrangement joins TRBV5-4 to TRBJ1-2; D unresolved. The V gene lost 2 bases and the J gene lost 4 bases, with 12 bases spanning the gap. In germline, CDR1 is SGHNT, CDR2 YYREEE (reference sequence). CDR3 length: 14 residues. Here the CDR3 DNA reads TGTGCCAGCAGCTTTCTGAACCGCCCCTATGGCTACACCTTC. Protein sequence: CASSFLNRPYGYTF. The variable domain in full, with the rest retrieved from reference TRBV5-4 and TRBJ1-2, is ETGVTQSPTHLIKTRGQQVTLRCSSQSGHNTVSWYQQALGQGPQFIFQYYREEENGRGNFPPRFSGLQFPNYSSELNVNALELDDSALYLCASSFLNRPYGYTFGSGTRLTVV.

This clonotype has ten or more counts. The rearrangement links TRBV7-6 to TRBJ1-2, with D uncertain. V gave up 2 bases and J gave up 4 bases, with 14 bases separating them. The length of the CDR3 is 15 residues. The V gene's germline CDR1 is SGHVS and CDR2 FNYEAQ. The CDR3 DNA is TGTGCCAGCAGCTTAACGGAGGGCCCCTCCTATGGCTACACCTTC. It is translated as CASSLTEGPSYGYTF.

The chain carries TRBV10-2 and TRBJ1-1; possible D gene TRBD1, 5 bases. The CDR3 spans 12 residues. The ends were cut back, 4 bases at V and 8 bases at J, with 11 bases in the middle. Germline-derived CDR1 and CDR2 are WSHSY and SAAADI. This chain's CDR3 is CASSGTGGEAFF. The CDR3 nucleotides read TGCGCCAGCAGTGGCACTGGGGGGGAAGCTTTCTTT.

This clonotype was observed a handful of times. The genes are TRBV7-9 and TRBJ1-2; D is undetermined. Germline values: CDR1 SEHNR, CDR2 FQNEAQ (reference sequence). V lost 1 base and J lost 6, with 12 bases in between. This CDR3 region has 14 residues. The chain's CDR3 is CASSLDPRLNGYTF. The CDR3 DNA reads TGTGCCAGCAGCTTAGATCCCCGGTTAAATGGCTACACCTTC.

In this sample, this clonotype turned up a few times. This chain links TRBV7-2 with TRBJ2-7, with no clear D. Germline CDR1 is SGHTA and CDR2 is FQGNSA. Trimming stripped 0 bases from V and 6 bases from J, with 3 bases between. There are 11 residues in the CDR3. The CDR3 DNA follows: TGTGCCAGCAGCTTAGCTCGCGAGCAGTACTTC. It yields the protein CASSLAREQYF.

Only one count was recorded for this clonotype. The V gene is TRBV6-2 or TRBV6-3, the J gene TRBJ2-3; D remains unclear. This CDR3 is built from 12 residues. V was pared by 8 bases and J by 2 bases, with 8 bases between. Germline V gene data show CDR1 as MNHEY and CDR2 as SVGEGT. The CDR3, as DNA: TGTGCCAGCGGTAGTCCCACAGATACGCAGTATTTT. Its translation: CASGSPTDTQYF.